This T cell receptor beta chain derives from a study of cytomegalovirus exposure and HLA in healthy donors. General study findings and limits: Some segments of the V type, notably TRBV6-2 and TRBV6-3, were excluded as indistinguishable.

Researchers ran the PCR with 60 Vbeta and 13 Jbeta primers. The protocol was immunoSEQ multiplex PCR, while the TCRdb copy is restricted to in-frame clones and leaves out a portion. The table has 130,000 to 150,000 clones, 65% to 80% seen once. J gave up 7 bases and V 4 bases, and 9 bases lay outside the gene matches. The CDR3 is made up of 15 amino acids. Looked up from germline, CDR1 is SGHAT and CDR2 is FQNNGV. About this clone: Its target is unknown.

This TCR was sampled from a male donor in good health and CMV-seropositive. Sequencing used PBMCs. The J gene is TRBJ1-4, the V gene TRBV11-2, with 7 positions matching TRBD1. Written as DNA, the CDR3 is TGTGCCAGCAGCTCGCCGAAGGGGGCGGTTGAAAAACTGTTTTTT. It codes for CASSSPKGAVEKLFF.